A single sample gave rise to the 12 T cell receptor beta chains below, sequenced in a study of T-cell reconstitution after alpha-beta-depleted transplantation in children. Unique molecular identifiers featured in how the TCRbeta library was prepared. MiXCR was run by TCRdb on the PCR reads, yielding one entry per CDR3 protein. The repertoire has some 450,000 distinct CDR3 sequences, 43% of them found once; the top ten carry 27%. Source: PBMCs, taken before TCRalphabeta/CD19-depleted stem cell transplant. These receptors were collected from a girl aged 2 to 10 with aplastic anemia, due to receive a stem cell transplant.

This clonotype was detected ten times or more. The rearrangement links TRBV6-1 to TRBJ2-3; no reliable D call. This CDR3 comprises 13 residues. The germline gives CDR1 MNHNS, CDR2 SASEGT. V gave up 11 bases and J gave up 5 bases, with 17 bases separating them. In DNA form, the CDR3 reads TGTGCCTCCTCATCGACCCGCGGAGATACGCAGTATTTT. It specifies CASSSTRGDTQYF.

This clonotype was seen repeatedly, ten times or more. V is TRBV6-5 and J is TRBJ1-3; D not certain. With 2 bases removed from V and 0 bases from J, the gap between germline ends came to 14 bases. CDR1 is MNHEY and CDR2 is SVGAGI in the germline V gene. There are 17 residues in the CDR3. The CDR3 coding sequence is TGTGCCAGCAGTTACCCTAGGAACCACCGCTCTGGAAACACCATATATTTT. Protein: CASSYPRNHRSGNTIYF.

A remark on this clonotype: A much larger clonotype is one base distant, so this may be a read error. The chain uses TRBV20-1 and TRBJ1-2; D is unresolved. The germline V gene has CDR1 DFQATT and CDR2 SNEGSKA (reference sequence). The CDR3 spans 13 residues. The CDR3 protein is CSAPKEGLGGDTF. The CDR3 bases are TGCAGTGCCCCTAAGGAGGGATTAGGTGGCGACACCTTC.

V gene TRBV7-9 combines with J gene TRBJ2-7; the match to TRBD2 covers 9 bases. Germline V gene sequence: CDR1 SEHNR, CDR2 FQNEAQ (reference sequence). The CDR3 has 15 amino acids. V shed 5 bases, J shed 8 bases, and the junction held 13 bases outside the gene matches. The CDR3 DNA reads as TGTGCCAGCAGCCTAGACCAGCGGGGGGCCGGGAAGCAGTACTTC. It is translated as CASSLDQRGAGKQYF.

This chain joins TRBV10-3 and TRBJ2-7; D is possibly TRBD1 (5 bases). Germline lookup yields CDR1 ENHRY and CDR2 SYGVKD. The CDR3 covers 12 residues. Trimming cost V 8 bases and J 2 bases, with 10 bases left between them. CDR3 bases: TGTGCCATCTTGACAGAAACCTACGAGCAGTACTTC. Encoded protein: CAILTETYEQYF.

The V gene is TRBV20-1, the J gene TRBJ2-7; the match to TRBD2 covers 10 bases. The CDR3 sequence is 16 residues long. Germline CDR1 reads DFQATT; CDR2 reads SNEGSKA (reference sequence). The ends lost 5 bases at V and 2 bases at J; junction bases unmatched: 12. The CDR3 reads CSAGQGKLAGPYEQYF. CDR3 sequence (DNA): TGCAGTGCTGGGCAGGGTAAACTAGCGGGGCCCTACGAGCAGTACTTC.

This clonotype was counted only a few times. V usage is TRBV20-1 and J usage is TRBJ2-3; 8 bases match TRBD2. From germline, CDR1 is DFQATT and CDR2 SNEGSKA (reference sequence). J was trimmed by 2 bases and V by 5 bases; bases with no gene match: 12. The CDR3 runs 16 residues. The CDR3 sequence: CSAPPKRGPYTDTQYF. The CDR3 nucleotides read TGCAGTGCTCCCCCCAAGCGGGGGCCATACACAGATACGCAGTATTTT.

This clonotype was counted at least ten times. The V gene is TRBV3-1, the J gene TRBJ2-2, with 9 bases that match TRBD1. After removal of 2 bases from V and 6 bases from J, the junction contained 7 bases not matched to a gene. The CDR3 is made up of 16 amino acids. CDR1 and CDR2 from the germline V gene are LGHDT and YNNKEL (reference sequence). The CDR3 region is CASSQPGQGKAGELFF. CDR3 bases: TGTGCCAGCAGCCAACCCGGACAGGGGAAGGCCGGGGAGCTGTTTTTT. Full variable domain (rest looked up from reference TRBV3-1 and TRBJ2-2): DTAVSQTPKYLVTQMGNDKSIKCEQNLGHDTMYWYKQDSKKFLKIMFSYNNKELIINETVPNRFSPKSPDKAHLNLHINSLELGDSAVYFCASSQPGQGKAGELFFGEGSRLTVL.

The V and J genes are TRBV20-1 and TRBJ2-7; tentatively, D is TRBD2 (6 bases). The CDR3 runs 12 residues. Germline CDR1 DFQATT, CDR2 SNEGSKA (reference sequence). V was shortened by 6 bases and J by 2 bases, with 11 bases between the two germline ends. The CDR3 here is CSAERRAYEQYF. The DNA for the CDR3 is TGCAGTGCAGAGCGGAGGGCCTACGAGCAGTACTTC.

This clonotype came up a few times. This rearrangement joins TRBV5-6 to TRBJ1-6, with TRBD1 identical over 7 bases. V lost 0 bases, J lost 8 bases, and 8 bases stayed unmatched. The CDR3 is 16 residues long. Germline CDR1 is SGHDT and CDR2 is YYEEEE. The CDR3 reads CASSLARGQRDSPLHF. The DNA for the CDR3 is TGTGCCAGCAGCTTGGCGAGGGGGCAGAGAGATTCACCCCTCCACTTT.

The V call is TRBV15, the J call TRBJ2-1; TRBD1 is a possible D gene (6 bases). The CDR3 spans 17 residues. V was pared by 4 bases and J by 0 bases, with 16 bases between. CDR1 and CDR2 from the germline V gene are LNHNV and YYDKDF (reference sequence). CDR3 DNA: TGTGCCACCAGCATTACTATAGGGGGTAGCTCCTACAATGAGCAGTTCTTC. Protein sequence: CATSITIGGSSYNEQFF.

The chain has TRBV20-1 and TRBJ2-7, with D uncertain. V lost 3 bases, J lost 0 bases, and 9 bases lay in between. The germline V gene has CDR1 DFQATT and CDR2 SNEGSKA (reference sequence). The CDR3 extends over 13 amino acids. The CDR3 is CSARQASSYEQYF. CDR3 nucleotide sequence: TGCAGTGCTAGGCAGGCGAGCTCCTACGAGCAGTACTTC.